This TCR beta chain was found in a study of blood T cell repertoires in COVID-19. Looking at the study overall: The study drew acute and convalescent COVID-19 samples from the United States, Italy and Spain. The cDNA or gDNA used as material had been derived from T cells, B-cell-depleted T cells, or PBMCs.

This CDR3 spans 14 amino acids. Losses at the gene ends were 5 bases for V and 4 bases for J; bases not matched to a gene: 4. CDR1 MNHEY and CDR2 SVGAGI come from the germline V gene. Original data processing: The assay estimated nucleated cells by amplifying reference gene primers. Clones were read by immunoSEQ multiplex PCR, and TCRdb kept only the in-frame ones, dropping some. That table is the source of V, J and clone size, and D and trimming were worked out from the DNA. Here the sample spans about 280,000 clones, nearly 90% being singletons. The receptor comes from a man younger than 35 with active or convalescent COVID-19. Sequencing was done on a sample of peripheral blood. The chain joins TRBV6-5 to TRBJ1-5; TRBD1 matches 8 bases. CDR3 loop: CASSPTGVNQPQHF. The CDR3, as DNA: TGTGCCAGCAGTCCGACAGGGGTTAATCAGCCCCAGCATTTT.